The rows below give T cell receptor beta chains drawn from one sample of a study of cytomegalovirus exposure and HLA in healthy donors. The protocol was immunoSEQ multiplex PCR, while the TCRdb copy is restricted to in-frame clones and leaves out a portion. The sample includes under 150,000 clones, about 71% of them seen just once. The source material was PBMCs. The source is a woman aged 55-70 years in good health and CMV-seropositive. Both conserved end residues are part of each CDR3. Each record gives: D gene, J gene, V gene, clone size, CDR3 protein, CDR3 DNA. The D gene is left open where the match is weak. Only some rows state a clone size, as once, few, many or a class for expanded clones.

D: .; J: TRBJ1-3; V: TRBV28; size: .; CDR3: CASTYVSLGNTIYF; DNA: TGTGCCAGCACCTATGTTTCTCTGGGAAACACCATATATTTT
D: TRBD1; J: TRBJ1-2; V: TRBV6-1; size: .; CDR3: CASSGIQGAVNYGYTF; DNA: TGTGCCAGCAGTGGGATACAGGGGGCTGTCAACTATGGCTACACCTTC
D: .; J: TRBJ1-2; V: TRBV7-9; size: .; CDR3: CASSLSRARAQGGYTF; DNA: TGTGCCAGCAGCTTAAGCCGCGCGCGCGCTCAGGGAGGCTACACCTTC
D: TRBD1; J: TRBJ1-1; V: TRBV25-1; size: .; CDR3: CASWIGTGEAFF; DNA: TGTGCCAGCTGGATAGGGACAGGGGAAGCTTTCTTT
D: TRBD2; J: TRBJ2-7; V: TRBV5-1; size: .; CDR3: CASSLTSGGTGEQYF; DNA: TGCGCCAGCAGCTTGACTAGCGGGGGGACGGGAGAGCAGTACTTC
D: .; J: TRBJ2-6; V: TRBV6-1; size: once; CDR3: CASRPGTSGANVLTF; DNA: TGTGCCAGCAGGCCCGGGACTTCCGGGGCCAACGTCCTGACTTTC
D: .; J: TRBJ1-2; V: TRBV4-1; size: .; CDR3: CASSQEENSLDGYTF; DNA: TGCGCCAGCAGCCAAGAAGAGAATTCTCTGGATGGCTACACCTTC
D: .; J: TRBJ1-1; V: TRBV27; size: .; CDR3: CASSFLGQRNTEAFF; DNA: TGTGCCAGCAGTTTCCTTGGACAGAGGAACACTGAAGCTTTCTTT
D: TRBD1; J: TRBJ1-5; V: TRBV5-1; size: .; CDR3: CASSLGTGDLQPQHF; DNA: TGCGCCAGCAGCCTTGGGACAGGGGATCTTCAGCCCCAGCATTTT
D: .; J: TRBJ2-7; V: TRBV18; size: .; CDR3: CASSPNSYEQYF; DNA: TGTGCCAGCTCACCTAACTCCTACGAGCAGTACTTC
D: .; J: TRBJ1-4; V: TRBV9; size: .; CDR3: CASSDQGRNEKLFF; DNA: TGTGCCAGCAGCGATCAGGGCAGGAATGAAAAACTGTTTTTT
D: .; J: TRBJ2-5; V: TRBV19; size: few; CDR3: CASSIEAGTSQETQYF; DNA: TGTGCCAGTAGTATAGAAGCGGGGACAAGTCAAGAGACCCAGTACTTC
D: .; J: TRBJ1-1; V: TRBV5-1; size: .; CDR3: CASSWQANTEAFF; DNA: TGCGCCAGCAGCTGGCAGGCGAACACTGAAGCTTTCTTT
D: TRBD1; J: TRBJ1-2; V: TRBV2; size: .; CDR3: CASSASGQPSYGYTF; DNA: TGTGCCAGCAGTGCATCGGGACAGCCCTCCTATGGCTACACCTTC
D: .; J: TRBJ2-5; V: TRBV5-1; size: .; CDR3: CASSLLAAQETQYF; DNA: TGCGCCAGCAGCTTGTTGGCGGCACAAGAGACCCAGTACTTC
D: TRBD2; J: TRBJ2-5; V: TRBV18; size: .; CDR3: CASSPRGIAGGAYQETQYF; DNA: TGTGCCAGCTCACCACGAGGCATAGCGGGGGGCGCGTACCAAGAGACCCAGTACTTC
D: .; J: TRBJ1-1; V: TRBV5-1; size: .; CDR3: CASSLPGQGTEAFF; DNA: TGCGCCAGCAGCTTGCCGGGACAAGGCACTGAAGCTTTCTTT
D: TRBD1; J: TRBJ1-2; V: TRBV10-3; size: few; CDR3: CATHSSTGNYGYTF; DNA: TGTGCCACTCATAGTTCGACAGGGAACTATGGCTACACCTTC
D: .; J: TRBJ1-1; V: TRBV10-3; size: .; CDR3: CAISESTGATEAFF; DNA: TGTGCCATCAGTGAATCGACAGGAGCCACTGAAGCTTTCTTT
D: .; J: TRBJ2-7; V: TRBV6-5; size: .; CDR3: CASSYGRRRSYEQYF; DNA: TGTGCCAGCAGTTACGGCCGTCGGAGGTCCTACGAGCAGTACTTC
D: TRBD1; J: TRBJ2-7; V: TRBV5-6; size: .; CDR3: CASSFGQGTEQYF; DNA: TGTGCCAGCAGCTTTGGACAGGGAACCGAGCAGTACTTC
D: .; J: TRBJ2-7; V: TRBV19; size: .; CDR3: CASSIVGVQYF; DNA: TGTGCCAGTAGTATCGTGGGAGTGCAGTACTTC
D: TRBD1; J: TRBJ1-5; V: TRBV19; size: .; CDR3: CASSIGTASVAVPQHF; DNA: TGTGCCAGTAGTATCGGGACAGCCAGTGTCGCAGTCCCCCAGCATTTT
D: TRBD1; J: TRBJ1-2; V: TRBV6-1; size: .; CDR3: CASSEGQFGGYTF; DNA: TGTGCCAGCAGTGAGGGACAGTTCGGGGGCTACACCTTC
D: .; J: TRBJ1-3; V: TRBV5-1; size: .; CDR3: CASSSWASGGNTIYF; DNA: TGCGCCAGCAGCTCATGGGCCTCAGGAGGAAACACCATATATTTT
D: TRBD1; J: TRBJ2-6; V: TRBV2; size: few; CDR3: CASLGQGPRGANVLTF; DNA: TGTGCCAGCCTGGGACAGGGACCACGTGGGGCCAACGTCCTGACTTTC
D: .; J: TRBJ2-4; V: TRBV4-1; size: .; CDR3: CASSQLGTSGNIQYF; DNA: TGCGCCAGCAGCCAACTTGGGACATCCGGAAACATTCAGTACTTC
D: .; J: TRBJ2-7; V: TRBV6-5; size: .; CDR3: CASSYSIVRATYEQYF; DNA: TGTGCCAGCAGTTACTCGATCGTGAGGGCTACCTACGAGCAGTACTTC
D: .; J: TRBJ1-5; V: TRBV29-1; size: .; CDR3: CSVEVMAIQHF; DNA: TGCAGCGTTGAAGTTATGGCCATCCAGCATTTT
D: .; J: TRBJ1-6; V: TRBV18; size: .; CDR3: CASSPRDPGWNYNSPLHF; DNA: TGTGCCAGCTCACCACGCGACCCGGGATGGAACTATAATTCACCCCTCCACTTT
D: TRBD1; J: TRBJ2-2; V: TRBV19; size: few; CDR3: CASKTGGGWNTGELFF; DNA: TGTGCCAGCAAGACAGGGGGCGGGTGGAACACCGGGGAGCTGTTTTTT
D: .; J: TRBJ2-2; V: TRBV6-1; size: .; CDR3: CASSYFSGTGELFF; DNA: TGTGCCAGCAGTTATTTCTCGGGGACCGGGGAGCTGTTTTTT
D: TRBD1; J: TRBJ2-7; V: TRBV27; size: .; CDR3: CASSLRGQGYEQYF; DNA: TGTGCCAGCAGTTTACGGGGACAGGGCTACGAGCAGTACTTC
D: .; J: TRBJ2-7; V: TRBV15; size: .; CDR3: CATSRDDRDYEQYF; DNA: TGTGCCACCAGCAGGGATGACAGAGACTACGAGCAGTACTTC
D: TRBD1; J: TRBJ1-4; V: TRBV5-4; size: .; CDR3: CASSRGQGGEKLFF; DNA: TGTGCCAGCAGCCGGGGACAGGGCGGAGAAAAACTGTTTTTT
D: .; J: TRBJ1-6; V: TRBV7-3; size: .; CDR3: CASSPHRETPLHF; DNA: TGTGCCAGCAGCCCACACAGGGAAACACCCCTCCACTTT
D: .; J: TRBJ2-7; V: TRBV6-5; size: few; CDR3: CASGQQGSLSYEQYF; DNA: TGTGCCAGCGGACAGCAGGGGAGCCTCTCCTACGAGCAGTACTTC
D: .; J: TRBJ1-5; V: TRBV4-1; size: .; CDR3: CASSQRGREGQPQHF; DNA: TGCGCCAGCAGCCAAAGGGGGAGGGAGGGGCAGCCCCAGCATTTT
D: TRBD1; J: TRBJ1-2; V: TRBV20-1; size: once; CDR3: CSASGTGDTF; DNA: TGCAGTGCTTCCGGGACAGGGGACACCTTC
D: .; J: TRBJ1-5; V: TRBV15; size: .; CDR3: CATSRVVSGTGQPQHF; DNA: TGTGCCACCAGCAGAGTTGTGAGCGGTACGGGTCAGCCCCAGCATTTT
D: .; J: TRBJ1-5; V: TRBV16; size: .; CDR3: CASTLGWGNQPQHF; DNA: TGTGCCAGCACCCTAGGATGGGGCAATCAGCCCCAGCATTTT
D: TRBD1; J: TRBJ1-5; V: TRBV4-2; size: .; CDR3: CASSVQGVYQPQHF; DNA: TGTGCCAGCAGCGTGCAGGGGGTTTATCAGCCCCAGCATTTT
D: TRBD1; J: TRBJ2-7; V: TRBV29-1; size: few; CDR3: CSVVGRGNPEQYF; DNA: TGCAGCGTTGTAGGCAGGGGGAATCCCGAGCAGTACTTC
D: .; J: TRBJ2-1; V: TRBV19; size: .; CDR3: CASSDPGLHLPPLMNEQFF; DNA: TGTGCCAGTAGTGATCCGGGACTCCATCTTCCCCCCCTCATGAATGAGCAGTTCTTC
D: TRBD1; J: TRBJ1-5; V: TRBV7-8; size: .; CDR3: CASSPLGQYVYQPQHF; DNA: TGTGCCAGCAGCCCTTTGGGACAGTACGTTTATCAGCCCCAGCATTTT
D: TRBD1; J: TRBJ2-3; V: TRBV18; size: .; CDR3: CASSPPMTGGDTQYF; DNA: TGTGCCAGCTCACCGCCGATGACAGGGGGAGATACGCAGTATTTT